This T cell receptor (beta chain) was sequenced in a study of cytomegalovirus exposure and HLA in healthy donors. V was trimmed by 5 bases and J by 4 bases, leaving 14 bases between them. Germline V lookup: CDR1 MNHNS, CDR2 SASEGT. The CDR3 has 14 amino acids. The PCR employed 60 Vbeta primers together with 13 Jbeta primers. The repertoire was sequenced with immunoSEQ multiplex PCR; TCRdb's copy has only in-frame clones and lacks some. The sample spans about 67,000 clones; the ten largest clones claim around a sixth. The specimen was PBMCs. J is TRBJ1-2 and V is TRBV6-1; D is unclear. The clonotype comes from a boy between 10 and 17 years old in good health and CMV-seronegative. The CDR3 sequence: CASSTDREGYGYTF. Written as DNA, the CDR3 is TGTGCCAGCAGTACGGACCGCGAGGGCTATGGCTACACCTTC.